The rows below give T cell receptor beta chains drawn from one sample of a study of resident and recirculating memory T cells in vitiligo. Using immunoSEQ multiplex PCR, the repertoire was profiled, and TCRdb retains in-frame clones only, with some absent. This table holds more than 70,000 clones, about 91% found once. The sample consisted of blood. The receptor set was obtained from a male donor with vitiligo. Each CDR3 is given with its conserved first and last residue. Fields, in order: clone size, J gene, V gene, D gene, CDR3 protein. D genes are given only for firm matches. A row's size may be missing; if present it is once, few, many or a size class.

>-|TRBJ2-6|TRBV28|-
CASRFYDPSGANVLTF
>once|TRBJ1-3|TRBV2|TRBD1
CASSGQGAPGNTIYF
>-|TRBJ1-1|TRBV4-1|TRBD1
CASSQYPGQATKNTEAFF
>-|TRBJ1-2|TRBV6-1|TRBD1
CASSDGGQGSNGYTF
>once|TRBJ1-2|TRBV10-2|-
CASSEMGTYGYTF
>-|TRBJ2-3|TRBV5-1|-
CASSSAGARTDTQYF
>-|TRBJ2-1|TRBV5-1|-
CASSPPGGSDEQFF
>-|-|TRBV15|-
CATSRAPAASYEQYF
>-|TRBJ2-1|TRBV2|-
CASSHRGEQFF
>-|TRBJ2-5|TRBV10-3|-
CAISETPGTWGETQYF
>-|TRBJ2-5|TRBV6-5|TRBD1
CASSFGTGGDQETQYF
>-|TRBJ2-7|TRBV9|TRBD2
CASSVGLAGTYEQYF
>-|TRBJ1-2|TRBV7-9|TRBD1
CASSLGDRGNYGYTF
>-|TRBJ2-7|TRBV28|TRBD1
CASSSPGTAVYEQYF
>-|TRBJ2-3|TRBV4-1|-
CASSQPTSDTQYF
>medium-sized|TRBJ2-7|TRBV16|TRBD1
CASSRDRLNEQYF
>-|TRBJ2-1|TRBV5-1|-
CASSSQVGGPRNEQFF
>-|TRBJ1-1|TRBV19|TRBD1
CASSMTGPTEAFF
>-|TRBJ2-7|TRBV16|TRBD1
CASRKTGGAYEQYF
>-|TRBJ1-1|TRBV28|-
CASSPRYSPGGPLMNTEAFF
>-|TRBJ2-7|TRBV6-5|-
CASSPTSYEQYF
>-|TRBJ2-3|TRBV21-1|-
CASSKAGLAGDTQYF
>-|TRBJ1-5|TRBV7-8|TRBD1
CASQGVLGNQPQHF
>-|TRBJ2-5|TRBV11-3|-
CASSPTGLLETQYF
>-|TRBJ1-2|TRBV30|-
CASPAGINYGYTF
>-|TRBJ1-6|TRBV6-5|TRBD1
CASSPGQGTSPLHF
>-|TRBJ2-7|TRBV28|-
CASSRLGGGSYEQYF
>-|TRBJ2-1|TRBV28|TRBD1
CASSPPDRDINEQFF
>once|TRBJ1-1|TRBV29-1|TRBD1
CSARGQLNTEAFF
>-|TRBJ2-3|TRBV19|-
CASSIGGSTDTQYF
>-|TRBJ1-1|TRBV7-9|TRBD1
CASSRAQGANTEAFF
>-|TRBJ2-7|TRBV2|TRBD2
CASSEERRGFSYEQYF
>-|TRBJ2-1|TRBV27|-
CASSPHNDYNEQFF
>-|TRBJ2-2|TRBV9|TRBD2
CASSVRLAETGELFF
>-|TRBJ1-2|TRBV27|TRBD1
CASSPQGSYGYTF
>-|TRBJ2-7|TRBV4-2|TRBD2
CASSSHSGGSSYEQYF
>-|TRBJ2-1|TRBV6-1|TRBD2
CASRPRRLALFEQFF
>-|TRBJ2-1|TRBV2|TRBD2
CASSPGTSVDEQFF
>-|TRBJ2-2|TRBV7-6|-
CASSFWETGELFF
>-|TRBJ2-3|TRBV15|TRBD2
CATSRGGLAGEFLADTQYF
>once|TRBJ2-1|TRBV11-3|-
CASSSSRGPTFNEQFF
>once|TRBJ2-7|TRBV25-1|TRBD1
CASSGQGLKYEQYF
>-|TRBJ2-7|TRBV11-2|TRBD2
CASSLNLWREGYEQYF
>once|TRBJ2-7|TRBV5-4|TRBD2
CASSSPGLVFYEQYF
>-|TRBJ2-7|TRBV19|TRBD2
CASSRIPGGIYEQYF
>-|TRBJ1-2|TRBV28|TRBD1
CASRRTGARNYGYTF
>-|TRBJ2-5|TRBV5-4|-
CASSLLGYGGETQYF
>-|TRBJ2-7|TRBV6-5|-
CASREDRTWQYF
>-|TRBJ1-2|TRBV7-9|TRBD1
CASSSGARGRNYGYTF
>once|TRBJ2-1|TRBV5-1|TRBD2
CASSPAAGAAYNEQFF
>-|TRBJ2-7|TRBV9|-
CASSVRGSSYEQYF
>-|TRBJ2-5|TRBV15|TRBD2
CATSSLAGGGETQYF
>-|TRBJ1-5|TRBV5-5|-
CASSLGGGDTQPQHF
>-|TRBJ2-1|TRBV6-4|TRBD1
CASSLYPGQGAYNEQFF